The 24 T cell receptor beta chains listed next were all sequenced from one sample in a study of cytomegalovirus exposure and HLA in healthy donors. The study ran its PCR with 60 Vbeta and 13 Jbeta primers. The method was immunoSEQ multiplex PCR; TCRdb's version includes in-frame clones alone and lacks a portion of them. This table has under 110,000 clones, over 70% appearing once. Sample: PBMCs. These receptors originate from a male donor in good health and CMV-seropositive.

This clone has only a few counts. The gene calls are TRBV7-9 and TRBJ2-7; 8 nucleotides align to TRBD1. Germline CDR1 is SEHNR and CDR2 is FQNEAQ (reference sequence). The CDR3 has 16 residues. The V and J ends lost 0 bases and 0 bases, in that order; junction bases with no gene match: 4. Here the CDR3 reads CASSLAGTGASYEQYF. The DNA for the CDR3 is TGTGCCAGCAGCTTAGCCGGGACAGGTGCCTCCTACGAGCAGTACTTC.

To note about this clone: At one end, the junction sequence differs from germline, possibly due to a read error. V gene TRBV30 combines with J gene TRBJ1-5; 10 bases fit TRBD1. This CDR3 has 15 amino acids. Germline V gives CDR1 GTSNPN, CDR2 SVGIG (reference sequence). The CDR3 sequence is CAWAGTGVGNQPQNF. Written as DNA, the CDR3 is TGTGCCTGGGCCGGGACAGGGGTTGGCAATCAGCCCCAGAATTTT.

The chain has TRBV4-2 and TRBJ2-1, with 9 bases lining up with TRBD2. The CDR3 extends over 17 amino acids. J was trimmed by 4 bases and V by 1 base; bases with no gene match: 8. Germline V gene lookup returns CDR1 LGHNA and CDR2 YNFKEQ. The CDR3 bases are TGTGCCAGCAGCCAAGGTACAAGCGGGAGGCTTTACAATGAGCAGTTCTTC. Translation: CASSQGTSGRLYNEQFF.

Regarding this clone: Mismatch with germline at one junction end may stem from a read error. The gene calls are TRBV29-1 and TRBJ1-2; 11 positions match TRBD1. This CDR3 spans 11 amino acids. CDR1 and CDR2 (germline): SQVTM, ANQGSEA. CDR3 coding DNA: TGCAGCGTGGGACAGGGGGATGGCTACCCCTTC. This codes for CSVGQGDGYPF.

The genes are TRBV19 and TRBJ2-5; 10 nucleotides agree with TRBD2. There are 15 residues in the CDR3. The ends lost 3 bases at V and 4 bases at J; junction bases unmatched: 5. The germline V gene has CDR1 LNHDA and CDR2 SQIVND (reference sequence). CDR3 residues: CASSISSGRRETQYF. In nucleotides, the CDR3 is TGTGCCAGTAGTATTTCTAGCGGGAGACGAGAGACCCAGTACTTC.

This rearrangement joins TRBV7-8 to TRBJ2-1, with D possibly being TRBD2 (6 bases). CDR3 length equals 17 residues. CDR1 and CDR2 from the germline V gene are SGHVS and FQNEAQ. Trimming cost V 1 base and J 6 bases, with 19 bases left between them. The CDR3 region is CASSLVIGTGGRNEQFF. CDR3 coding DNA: TGTGCCAGCAGCTTAGTGATTGGGACTGGAGGACGCAATGAGCAGTTCTTC.

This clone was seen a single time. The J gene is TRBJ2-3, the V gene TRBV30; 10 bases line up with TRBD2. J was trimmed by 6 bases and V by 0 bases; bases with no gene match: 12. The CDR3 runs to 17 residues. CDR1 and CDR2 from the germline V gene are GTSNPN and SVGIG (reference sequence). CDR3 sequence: CAWSVNTASGSRDTQYF. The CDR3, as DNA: TGTGCCTGGAGTGTGAATACTGCTAGCGGGAGTAGGGATACGCAGTATTTT.

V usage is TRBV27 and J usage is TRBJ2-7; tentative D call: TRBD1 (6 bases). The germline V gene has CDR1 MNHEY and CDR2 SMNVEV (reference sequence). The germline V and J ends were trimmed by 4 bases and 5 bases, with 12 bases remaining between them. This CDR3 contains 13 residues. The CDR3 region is CASSSRGGNEQYF. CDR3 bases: TGTGCCAGCAGTTCCAGGGGTGGGAACGAGCAGTACTTC.

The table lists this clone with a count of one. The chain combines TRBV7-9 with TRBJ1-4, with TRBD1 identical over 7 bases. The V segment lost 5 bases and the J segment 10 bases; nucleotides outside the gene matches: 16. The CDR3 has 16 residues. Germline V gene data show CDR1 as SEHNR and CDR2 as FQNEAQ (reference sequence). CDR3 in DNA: TGTGCCAGCAGCCCACCCCTGACAGGGCGAGGAGTAAAACTGTTTTTT. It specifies CASSPPLTGRGVKLFF.

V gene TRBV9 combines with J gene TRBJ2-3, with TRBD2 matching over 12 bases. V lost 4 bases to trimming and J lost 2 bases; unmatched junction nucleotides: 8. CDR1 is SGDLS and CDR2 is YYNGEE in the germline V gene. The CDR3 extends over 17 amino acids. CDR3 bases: TGTGCCAGCAGCAGCCGCGGGACTAGCGGGTTCACAGATACGCAGTATTTT. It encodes CASSSRGTSGFTDTQYF.

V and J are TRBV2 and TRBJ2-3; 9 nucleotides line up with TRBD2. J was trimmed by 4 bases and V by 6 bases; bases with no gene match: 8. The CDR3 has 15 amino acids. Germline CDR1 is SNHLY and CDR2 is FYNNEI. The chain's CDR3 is CASSGASGIPDTQYF. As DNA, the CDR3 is TGTGCCAGCAGCGGCGCTAGCGGGATTCCAGATACGCAGTATTTT.

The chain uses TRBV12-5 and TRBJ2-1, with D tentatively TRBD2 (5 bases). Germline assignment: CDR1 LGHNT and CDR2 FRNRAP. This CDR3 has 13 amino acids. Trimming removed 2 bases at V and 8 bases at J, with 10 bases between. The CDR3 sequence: CASGLPGMDEQFF. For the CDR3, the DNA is TGTGCTAGTGGTTTGCCGGGGATGGATGAGCAGTTCTTC.

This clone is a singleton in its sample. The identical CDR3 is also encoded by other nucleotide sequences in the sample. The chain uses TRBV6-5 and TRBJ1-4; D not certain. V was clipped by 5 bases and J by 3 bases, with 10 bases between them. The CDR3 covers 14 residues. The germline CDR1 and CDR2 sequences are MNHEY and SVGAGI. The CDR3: CASSPVRPNEKLFF. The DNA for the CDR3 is TGTGCCAGCAGTCCGGTGAGGCCTAATGAAAAACTGTTTTTT.

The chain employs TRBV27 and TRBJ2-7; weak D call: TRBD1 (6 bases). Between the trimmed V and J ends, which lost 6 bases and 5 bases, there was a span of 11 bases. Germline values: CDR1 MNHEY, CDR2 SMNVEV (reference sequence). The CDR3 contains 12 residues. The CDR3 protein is CASRSSGDEQYF. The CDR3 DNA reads TGTGCCAGCAGATCTTCAGGGGACGAGCAGTACTTC.

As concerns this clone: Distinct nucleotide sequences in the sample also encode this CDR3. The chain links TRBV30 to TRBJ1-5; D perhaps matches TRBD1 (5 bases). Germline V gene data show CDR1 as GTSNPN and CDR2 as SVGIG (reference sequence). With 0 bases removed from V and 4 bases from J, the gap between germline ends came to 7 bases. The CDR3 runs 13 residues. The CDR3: CAWSVRGNQPQHF. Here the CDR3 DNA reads TGTGCCTGGAGTGTACGGGGGAATCAGCCCCAGCATTTT.

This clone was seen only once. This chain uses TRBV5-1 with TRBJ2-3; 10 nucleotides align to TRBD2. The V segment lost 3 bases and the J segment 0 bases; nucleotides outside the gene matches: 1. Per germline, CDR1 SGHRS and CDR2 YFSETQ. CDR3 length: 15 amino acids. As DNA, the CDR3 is TGCGCCAGCAGCTCTAGCGGGGGTAGCACAGATACGCAGTATTTT. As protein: CASSSSGGSTDTQYF. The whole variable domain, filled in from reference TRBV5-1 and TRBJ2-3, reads KAGVTQTPRYLIKTRGQQVTLSCSPISGHRSVSWYQQTPGQGLQFLFEYFSETQRNKGNFPGRFSGRQFSNSRSEMNVSTLELGDSALYLCASSSSGGSTDTQYFGPGTRLTVL.

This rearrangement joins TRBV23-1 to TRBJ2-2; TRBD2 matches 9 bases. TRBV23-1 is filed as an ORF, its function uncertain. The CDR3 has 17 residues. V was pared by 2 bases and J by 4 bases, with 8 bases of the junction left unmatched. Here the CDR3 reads CASSQKKTTSGTGELFF. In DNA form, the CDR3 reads TGCGCCAGCAGTCAAAAGAAAACGACTAGCGGCACCGGGGAGCTGTTTTTT.

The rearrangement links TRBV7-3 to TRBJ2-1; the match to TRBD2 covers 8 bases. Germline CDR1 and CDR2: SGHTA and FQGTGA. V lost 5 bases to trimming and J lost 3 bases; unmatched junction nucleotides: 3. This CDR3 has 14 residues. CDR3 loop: CASSPAGGYNEQFF. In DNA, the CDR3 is TGTGCCAGCAGCCCGGCGGGGGGCTACAATGAGCAGTTCTTC.

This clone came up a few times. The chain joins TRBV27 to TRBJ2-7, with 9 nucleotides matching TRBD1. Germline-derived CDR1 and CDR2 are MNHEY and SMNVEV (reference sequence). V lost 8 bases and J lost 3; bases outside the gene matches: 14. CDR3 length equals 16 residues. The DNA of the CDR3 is TGTGCCAGCTCGTATGTACCCCCGGGACAGGGCTACGAGCAGTACTTC. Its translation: CASSYVPPGQGYEQYF.

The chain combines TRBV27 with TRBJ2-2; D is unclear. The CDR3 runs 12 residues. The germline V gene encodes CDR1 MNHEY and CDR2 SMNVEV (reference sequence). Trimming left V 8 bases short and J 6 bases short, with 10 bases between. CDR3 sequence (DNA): TGTGCCAGCCGCGCGTCGTCCGGGGAGCTGTTTTTT. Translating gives CASRASSGELFF.

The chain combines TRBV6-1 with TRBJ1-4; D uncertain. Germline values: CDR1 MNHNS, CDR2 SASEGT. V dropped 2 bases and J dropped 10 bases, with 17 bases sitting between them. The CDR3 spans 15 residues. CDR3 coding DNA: TGTGCCAGCAGTGAAACCCTCGCCCCTCGAGGAAAACTGTTTTTT. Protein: CASSETLAPRGKLFF.

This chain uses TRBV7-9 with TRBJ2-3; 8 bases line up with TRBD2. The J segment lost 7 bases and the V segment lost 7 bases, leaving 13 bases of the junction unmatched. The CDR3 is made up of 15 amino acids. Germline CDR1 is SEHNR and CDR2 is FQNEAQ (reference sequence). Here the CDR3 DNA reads TGTGCCAGCATTCTATGGGCGGGGGGTCGAAATACGCAGTATTTT. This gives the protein CASILWAGGRNTQYF.

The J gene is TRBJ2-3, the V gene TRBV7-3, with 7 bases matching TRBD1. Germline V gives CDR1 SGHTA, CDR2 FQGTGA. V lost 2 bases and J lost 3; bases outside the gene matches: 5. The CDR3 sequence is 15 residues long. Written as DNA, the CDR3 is TGTGCCAGCAGCTTAGTGGGACAGAGTACAGATACGCAGTATTTT. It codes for CASSLVGQSTDTQYF. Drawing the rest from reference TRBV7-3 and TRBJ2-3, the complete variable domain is GAGVSQTPSNKVTEKGKYVELRCDPISGHTALYWYRQSLGQGPEFLIYFQGTGAADDSGLPNDRFFAVRPEGSVSTLKIQRTERGDSAVYLCASSLVGQSTDTQYFGPGTRLTVL.

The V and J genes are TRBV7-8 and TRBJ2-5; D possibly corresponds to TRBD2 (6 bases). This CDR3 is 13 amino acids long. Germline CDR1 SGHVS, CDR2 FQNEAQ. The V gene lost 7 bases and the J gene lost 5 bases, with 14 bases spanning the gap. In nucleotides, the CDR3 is TGTGCCAGCACCCGACTAGTGAGGGAGACCCAGTACTTC. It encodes CASTRLVRETQYF.